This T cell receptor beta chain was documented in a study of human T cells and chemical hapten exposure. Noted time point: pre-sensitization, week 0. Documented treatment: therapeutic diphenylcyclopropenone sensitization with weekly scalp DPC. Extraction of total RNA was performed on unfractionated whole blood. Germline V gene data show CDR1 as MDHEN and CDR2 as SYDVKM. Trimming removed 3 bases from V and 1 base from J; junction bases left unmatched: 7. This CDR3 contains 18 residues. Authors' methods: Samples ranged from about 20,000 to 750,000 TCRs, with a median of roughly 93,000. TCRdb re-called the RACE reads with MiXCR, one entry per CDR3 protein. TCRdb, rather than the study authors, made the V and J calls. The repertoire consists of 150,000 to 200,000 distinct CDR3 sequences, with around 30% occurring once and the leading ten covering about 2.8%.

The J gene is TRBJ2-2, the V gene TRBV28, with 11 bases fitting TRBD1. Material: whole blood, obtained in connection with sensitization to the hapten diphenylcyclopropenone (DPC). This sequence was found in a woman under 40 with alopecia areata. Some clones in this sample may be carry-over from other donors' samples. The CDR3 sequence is CASSLGDRGRLNTGELFF. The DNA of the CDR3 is TGTGCCAGCAGTTTGGGGGACAGGGGGAGGTTGAACACCGGGGAGCTGTTTTTT. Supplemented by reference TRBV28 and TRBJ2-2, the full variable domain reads DVKVTQSSRYLVKRTGEKVFLECVQDMDHENMFWYRQDPGLGLRLIYFSYDVKMKEKGDIPEGYSVSREKKERFSLILESASTNQTSMYLCASSLGDRGRLNTGELFFGEGSRLTVL.